Following are 32 T cell receptor beta chains from one sample sequenced in a study of T cells after yellow fever vaccination. MiXCR, applied by TCRdb to the 5' RACE reads, yields one record per CDR3 protein. This table has fewer than 450,000 distinct CDR3 sequences, under 5% appearing once. This sample comprised PBMCs, obtained 5 days after the yellow fever booster vaccination. These receptors originate from a man aged 18-30 years who received the YFV17D yellow fever vaccine.

This clonotype has more than one count but fewer than ten. The genes are TRBV6-2 or TRBV6-3 and TRBJ1-1, with D uncertain. The V end lost 7 bases, the J end lost 5 bases, and 11 bases lay between the germline ends. CDR1 is MNHEY, CDR2 SVGEGT, per germline. This CDR3 comprises 12 residues. For the CDR3, the DNA is TGTGCCAGCACTGGGTTAAGGACTGAAGCTTTCTTT. It codes for CASTGLRTEAFF.

The sample holds a few counts of this clonotype. V gene TRBV6-5 combines with J gene TRBJ2-3, with 8 bases lining up with TRBD2. CDR3 length: 16 amino acids. The germline gives CDR1 MNHEY, CDR2 SVGAGI. V gave up 7 bases and J gave up 2 bases; unmatched junction bases: 11. CDR3 sequence: CASKRSRGANTDTQYF. The CDR3 DNA is TGTGCCAGCAAAAGATCGCGGGGGGCAAACACAGATACGCAGTATTTT.

The genes are TRBV4-3 and TRBJ1-2; D call uncertain. The CDR3 runs to 15 residues. The V gene lost 0 bases and the J gene lost 6 bases, with 14 bases spanning the gap. Germline CDR1 LGHNA, CDR2 YSLEER. CDR3 sequence (DNA): TGCGCCAGCAGCCAAGACGCCCTCAGGCCCGATGGCTACACCTTC. Amino acids: CASSQDALRPDGYTF.

This clonotype was counted between two and nine times. The chain has TRBV4-1 and TRBJ2-7; the match to TRBD1 covers 7 bases. CDR1 is MGHRA, CDR2 YSYEKL, per germline. The J segment lost 1 base and the V segment lost 0 bases, leaving 6 bases of the junction unmatched. CDR3 length: 16 residues. In DNA form, the CDR3 reads TGCGCCAGCAGCCAAGAGATGAGACAGGGTTCCTACGAGCAGTACTTC. Its protein product is CASSQEMRQGSYEQYF.

In this sample, this clonotype turned up a few times. This chain connects TRBV7-3 to TRBJ2-1; TRBD2 agrees at 9 bases. The germline V gene encodes CDR1 SGHTA and CDR2 FQGTGA. The CDR3 sequence is 12 residues long. The V segment lost 6 bases and the J segment 10 bases; nucleotides outside the gene matches: 4. The CDR3 is CASSSGGWEQFF. Written as DNA, the CDR3 is TGTGCCAGCAGTAGCGGGGGCTGGGAGCAGTTCTTC.

This clonotype was detected a few times. The chain joins TRBV18 to TRBJ2-5; D is possibly TRBD2 (6 bases). This CDR3 has 13 residues. Trimming cost V 2 bases and J 3 bases, with 7 bases left between them. Germline V gene data show CDR1 as KGHSH and CDR2 as LQKENI. In nucleotides, the CDR3 is TGTGCCAGCTCACCAGGGGGGAAAGAGACCCAGTACTTC. Its protein product is CASSPGGKETQYF.

The chain employs TRBV12-3 or TRBV12-4 and TRBJ1-1, with D uncertain. The CDR3 is 12 amino acids. V shed 5 bases and J shed 5 bases, with 9 bases lying between them. The CDR3 coding sequence is TGTGCCAGCAGTCCCCCGGTAACTGAAGCTTTCTTT. It encodes CASSPPVTEAFF.

The chain employs TRBV11-2 and TRBJ1-1; TRBD1 aligns across 10 bases. The V gene's germline CDR1 is SGHAT and CDR2 FQNNGV. This CDR3 has 14 amino acids. Trimming took 5 bases from V and 5 from J; bases not matched to a gene: 5. As DNA, the CDR3 is TGTGCCAGCAGCCAGGGACAGGGGAGGACTGAAGCTTTCTTT. Its protein is CASSQGQGRTEAFF.

This clonotype was observed a few times. The CDR3, as DNA: TGCAGTGCTAGAGATCAGGGCGGGGGATCCACCGGGGAGCTGTTTTTT. It specifies CSARDQGGGSTGELFF. The chain joins TRBV20-1 to TRBJ2-2, with 7 bases identical to TRBD2. V shed 0 bases and J 4 bases; nucleotides not matched to a gene: 8. From germline, CDR1 is DFQATT and CDR2 SNEGSKA (reference sequence). There are 16 residues in the CDR3.

This clonotype was found many times. The chain combines TRBV7-9 with TRBJ2-5; 8 positions match TRBD2. CDR1 and CDR2 (germline): SEHNR, FQNEAQ (reference sequence). J lost 5 bases, V lost 2 bases, and 10 bases had no gene match. This CDR3 region has 16 residues. CDR3 nucleotides: TGTGCCAGCAGCTTAAGGATCGGGGGGGCGGACGAGACCCAGTACTTC. Translation: CASSLRIGGADETQYF.

This clonotype occurred a few times. The chain joins TRBV7-6 to TRBJ1-6; no reliable D call. The CDR3 spans 12 residues. Germline V lookup: CDR1 SGHVS, CDR2 FNYEAQ. The V gene lost 4 bases and the J gene lost 10 bases, with 8 bases spanning the gap. CDR3 bases: TGTGCCAGCAGCTCGGCCAACTCACCCCTCCACTTT. Its protein is CASSSANSPLHF.

Many counts were recorded for this clonotype. The chain couples TRBV4-3 to TRBJ1-2; D unresolved. The V end lost 3 bases, the J end lost 4 bases, and 15 bases lay between the germline ends. This CDR3 is built from 15 residues. Germline lookup yields CDR1 LGHNA and CDR2 YSLEER. CDR3 coding DNA: TGCGCCAGCAGCCAGAGAACGGGGAACATCTATGGCTACACCTTC. It yields the protein CASSQRTGNIYGYTF.

This rearrangement joins TRBV6-6 to TRBJ2-5; D unclear. Germline CDR1 is MNHNY and CDR2 is SVGAGI (reference sequence). CDR3 size: 14 residues. Between the trimmed V and J ends, which lost 2 bases and 0 bases, there was a span of 7 bases. The CDR3 nucleotides are TGTGCCAGCAGTTACATGGAGTACCAAGAGACCCAGTACTTC. Its protein product is CASSYMEYQETQYF.

The chain employs TRBV9 and TRBJ2-5; 12 bases align to TRBD2. J lost 3 bases, V lost 3 bases, and 6 bases had no gene match. This CDR3 contains 16 residues. Germline V gives CDR1 SGDLS, CDR2 YYNGEE. CDR3 in amino acids: CASSATSGGNEETQYF. The CDR3 DNA reads TGTGCCAGCAGCGCTACTAGCGGGGGGAACGAAGAGACCCAGTACTTC. Drawing the rest from reference TRBV9 and TRBJ2-5, the complete variable domain is DSGVTQTPKHLITATGQRVTLRCSPRSGDLSVYWYQQSLDQGLQFLIQYYNGEERAKGNILERFSAQQFPDLHSELNLSSLELGDSALYFCASSATSGGNEETQYFGPGTRLLVL.

The chain combines TRBV5-1 with TRBJ1-6; 9 bases line up with TRBD1. The trim removed 0 bases at V and 8 bases at J, leaving 6 bases unmatched. The CDR3 runs 16 residues. Germline values: CDR1 SGHRS, CDR2 YFSETQ. The DNA for the CDR3 is TGCGCCAGCAGCTTGGATCCGACAGGGGGGGATTCACCCCTCCACTTT. This encodes CASSLDPTGGDSPLHF. The whole variable domain, remainder taken from reference TRBV5-1 and TRBJ1-6, is KAGVTQTPRYLIKTRGQQVTLSCSPISGHRSVSWYQQTPGQGLQFLFEYFSETQRNKGNFPGRFSGRQFSNSRSEMNVSTLELGDSALYLCASSLDPTGGDSPLHFGNGTRLTVT.

This clonotype has a count of ten or more. V usage is TRBV5-1 and J usage is TRBJ1-1; D is uncertain. V was cut by 0 bases and J by 4 bases, with 10 bases left in between. This CDR3 is built from 14 residues. The germline gives CDR1 SGHRS, CDR2 YFSETQ. The CDR3 loop is CASSLGSGSTEAFF. CDR3 nucleotides: TGCGCCAGCAGCTTGGGATCGGGATCCACTGAAGCTTTCTTT.

The rearrangement joins TRBV5-4 to TRBJ2-5; 8 nucleotides match TRBD1. V gave up 4 bases and J gave up 5 bases; unmatched junction bases: 13. The germline V gene has CDR1 SGHNT and CDR2 YYREEE (reference sequence). This CDR3 is built from 16 residues. In nucleotides, the CDR3 is TGTGCCAGCAGCAAATCCGGAGGACAGGGTGGGGAGACCCAGTACTTC. Translation gives CASSKSGGQGGETQYF.

This clonotype was seen a handful of times. The CDR3 loop is CASSLARLAGGPFIEQFF. The CDR3 DNA reads as TGTGCCAGCAGCTTAGCGCGTCTAGCGGGGGGGCCATTTATTGAGCAGTTCTTC. V and J are TRBV7-8 and TRBJ2-1; 12 bases fit TRBD2. The CDR3 length is 18 residues. Per the germline V gene, CDR1 is SGHVS and CDR2 is FQNEAQ. V was clipped by 0 bases and J by 9 bases; unmatched bases: 12.

In its sample, this clonotype was seen many times. The chain couples TRBV5-8 to TRBJ2-7, with 7 bases lining up with TRBD1. The CDR3 contains 15 residues. The V gene's germline CDR1 is SGHTS and CDR2 YDEGEE. The J segment lost 0 bases and the V segment lost 7 bases, leaving 10 bases of the junction unmatched. The CDR3 nucleotides are TGTGCCAGCGGCCTTGAGGACAGGCCCTCCTACGAGCAGTACTTC. Amino acids: CASGLEDRPSYEQYF.

This clonotype was observed at least ten times. The chain employs TRBV20-1 and TRBJ2-1; 9 bases agree with TRBD2. The ends lost 1 base at V and 3 bases at J; junction bases unmatched: 4. The CDR3 has 15 amino acids. CDR1 is DFQATT, CDR2 SNEGSKA, per germline (reference sequence). The chain's CDR3 is CSARGSGGGYNEQFF. The CDR3 bases are TGCAGTGCTAGAGGTAGCGGGGGAGGCTACAATGAGCAGTTCTTC.

CDR3 bases: TGTGCCAGCAGTACAATCGAGGGGGCGAGGAATTCACCCCTCCACTTT. Translating gives CASSTIEGARNSPLHF. V and J are TRBV28 and TRBJ1-6, with 7 nucleotides matching TRBD1. CDR1 and CDR2 from the germline V gene are MDHEN and SYDVKM. The CDR3 totals 16 residues. V lost 5 bases to trimming and J lost 7 bases; unmatched junction nucleotides: 11. Full variable domain (outside the CDR3, taken from reference TRBV28 and TRBJ1-6): DVKVTQSSRYLVKRTGEKVFLECVQDMDHENMFWYRQDPGLGLRLIYFSYDVKMKEKGDIPEGYSVSREKKERFSLILESASTNQTSMYLCASSTIEGARNSPLHFGNGTRLTVT.

This clonotype has just a few counts. The chain recombines TRBV7-9 with TRBJ2-2; D gene unclear. CDR3 size: 15 residues. V was trimmed by 5 bases and J by 7 bases, leaving 17 bases between them. The germline gives CDR1 SEHNR, CDR2 FQNEAQ (reference sequence). The chain's CDR3 is CASSHWTPKVGELFF. DNA of the CDR3: TGTGCCAGCAGCCACTGGACCCCTAAGGTCGGGGAGCTGTTTTTT.

The chain recombines TRBV20-1 with TRBJ1-5, with D possibly matching TRBD1 (5 bases). There are 14 residues in the CDR3. Trimming stripped 5 bases from V and 0 bases from J, with 11 bases between. Germline V CDR1 and CDR2: DFQATT, SNEGSKA (reference sequence). The CDR3 DNA reads as TGCAGTGCTCCGAGGGGTAATAGCAATCAGCCCCAGCATTTT. This codes for CSAPRGNSNQPQHF.

V gene TRBV7-2 combines with J gene TRBJ2-1; 9 bases are a match to TRBD1. The length of the CDR3 is 14 residues. The germline V gene has CDR1 SGHTA and CDR2 FQGNSA. The trim removed 5 bases at V and 11 bases at J, leaving 10 bases unmatched. CDR3 loop: CASSPGTGRIQQFF. DNA for the CDR3: TGTGCCAGCAGCCCCGGGACAGGGAGAATCCAGCAGTTCTTC.

The chain is built from TRBV20-1 and TRBJ1-5; D is undetermined. CDR1 is DFQATT, CDR2 SNEGSKA, per germline (reference sequence). The CDR3 has 14 amino acids. Trimming stripped 6 bases from V and 2 bases from J, with 14 bases between. CDR3 DNA: TGCAGTGCCTCGAAAAGAGGTGGCAATCAGCCCCAGCATTTT. It translates to CSASKRGGNQPQHF.

This clonotype was observed many times. The CDR3 here is CATKDSRTSYTQYF. CDR3 sequence (DNA): TGTGCCACTAAAGACAGCCGTACTTCGTATACGCAGTATTTT. The V gene is TRBV15, the J gene TRBJ2-3, with a possible D match to TRBD1 (5 bases). Germline values: CDR1 LNHNV, CDR2 YYDKDF (reference sequence). The CDR3 is 14 residues long. The V gene lost 9 bases and the J gene lost 7 bases, with 20 bases spanning the gap.

A few counts support this clonotype. V and J are TRBV15 and TRBJ1-2; 8 positions match TRBD1. J was trimmed by 5 bases and V by 1 base; bases with no gene match: 6. This CDR3 is built from 15 residues. CDR1 and CDR2 from the germline V gene are LNHNV and YYDKDF (reference sequence). The chain's CDR3 is CATSRASGGDYGYTF. The CDR3 DNA reads as TGTGCCACCAGCAGAGCTTCAGGGGGCGATTATGGCTACACCTTC.

This clonotype has more than one count but fewer than ten. V is TRBV5-5 and J is TRBJ1-4; TRBD1 matches 10 bases. CDR1 SGHKS and CDR2 YYEKEE come from the germline V gene (reference sequence). The CDR3 runs to 17 residues. After removal of 5 bases from V and 0 bases from J, the junction contained 7 bases not matched to a gene. The CDR3 DNA reads as TGTGCCAGCAGGTTCAGGGACAGGGGTGCAACTAATGAAAAACTGTTTTTT. Its translation: CASRFRDRGATNEKLFF.

This clonotype has ten or more counts. This chain links TRBV10-3 with TRBJ2-3, with D perhaps assigned TRBD1 or TRBD2 (5 bases each). CDR1 and CDR2 from the germline V gene are ENHRY and SYGVKD. The CDR3 length is 17 residues. Trimming removed 5 bases from V and 1 base from J, with 19 bases in between. CDR3 nucleotides: TGTGCCATCAGTACTCACGGGGCCAGAGATGGCACAGATACGCAGTATTTT. Translation: CAISTHGARDGTDTQYF.

In its sample, this clonotype was seen many times. The genes are TRBV5-5 and TRBJ2-5; 10 nucleotides align to TRBD2. Trimming removed 2 bases from V and 1 base from J; junction bases left unmatched: 2. Germline CDR1 and CDR2: SGHKS and YYEKEE (reference sequence). The CDR3 has 15 amino acids. The CDR3 loop is CASSFSGGSQETQYF. CDR3 nucleotide sequence: TGTGCCAGCAGCTTTAGCGGGGGGAGCCAAGAGACCCAGTACTTC.

This clonotype was seen a few times. The chain combines TRBV19 with TRBJ1-5, with unresolved D. V was clipped by 5 bases and J by 0 bases, with 14 bases between them. CDR1 and CDR2 from the germline V gene are LNHDA and SQIVND (reference sequence). CDR3 length: 16 amino acids. The CDR3 DNA reads as TGTGCCAGTAGTTCCTGGCAGACCTATAGCAATCAGCCCCAGCATTTT. Amino acids: CASSSWQTYSNQPQHF.

This chain connects TRBV11-1 to TRBJ2-5; D remains unclear. CDR1 and CDR2 from the germline V gene are SGHAT and FQDESV (reference sequence). With 5 bases removed from V and 1 base from J, the gap between germline ends came to 11 bases. The CDR3 has 14 amino acids. This CDR3 is CASSDPPTQETQYF. The CDR3 DNA sequence: TGTGCCAGCAGCGACCCCCCCACCCAAGAGACCCAGTACTTC.